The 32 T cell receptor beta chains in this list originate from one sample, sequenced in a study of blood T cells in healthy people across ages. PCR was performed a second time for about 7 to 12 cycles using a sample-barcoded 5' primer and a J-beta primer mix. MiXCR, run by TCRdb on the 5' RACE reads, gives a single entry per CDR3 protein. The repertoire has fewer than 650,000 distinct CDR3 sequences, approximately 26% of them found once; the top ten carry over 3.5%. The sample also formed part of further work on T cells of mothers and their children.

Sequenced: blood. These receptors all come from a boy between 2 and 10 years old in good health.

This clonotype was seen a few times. The CDR3 bases are TGTGCCAGCAGCTTTTTAAGCGGGATAAGCACCGGGGAGCTGTTTTTT. Protein sequence: CASSFLSGISTGELFF. The V gene is TRBV7-9, the J gene TRBJ2-2; 7 positions match TRBD2. Germline loops: CDR1 SEHNR, CDR2 FQNEAQ (reference sequence). There are 16 residues in the CDR3. With V trimmed by 3 bases and J by 4 bases, 8 bases remained unmatched.

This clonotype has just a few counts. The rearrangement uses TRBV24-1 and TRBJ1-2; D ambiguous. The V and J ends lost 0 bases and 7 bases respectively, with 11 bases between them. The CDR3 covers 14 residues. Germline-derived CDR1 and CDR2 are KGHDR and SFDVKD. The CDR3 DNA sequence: TGTGCCACCAGTGATTTGCACGGCGGGGTTGGCTACACCTTC. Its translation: CATSDLHGGVGYTF.

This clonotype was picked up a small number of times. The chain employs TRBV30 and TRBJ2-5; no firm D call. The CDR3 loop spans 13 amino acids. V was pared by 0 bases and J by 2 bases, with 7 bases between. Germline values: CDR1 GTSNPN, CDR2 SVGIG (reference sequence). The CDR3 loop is CAWSVGLQETQYF. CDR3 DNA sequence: TGTGCCTGGAGTGTAGGCTTACAAGAGACCCAGTACTTC.

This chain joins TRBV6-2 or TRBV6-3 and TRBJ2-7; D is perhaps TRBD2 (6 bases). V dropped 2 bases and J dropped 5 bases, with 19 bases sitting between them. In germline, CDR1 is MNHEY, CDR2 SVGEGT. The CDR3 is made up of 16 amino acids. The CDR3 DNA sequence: TGTGCCAGCAGTTACCCCCGGAGGGCCTCGAGGAACGAGCAGTACTTC. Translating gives CASSYPRRASRNEQYF.

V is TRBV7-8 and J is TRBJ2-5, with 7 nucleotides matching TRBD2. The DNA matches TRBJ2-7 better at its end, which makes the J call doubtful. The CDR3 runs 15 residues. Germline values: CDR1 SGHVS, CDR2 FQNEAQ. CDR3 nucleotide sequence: TGTGCCAGCAGCTTAGCGTCTAGCGGCCTCTCCGAGCAGTACTTC. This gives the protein CASSLASSGLSEQYF.

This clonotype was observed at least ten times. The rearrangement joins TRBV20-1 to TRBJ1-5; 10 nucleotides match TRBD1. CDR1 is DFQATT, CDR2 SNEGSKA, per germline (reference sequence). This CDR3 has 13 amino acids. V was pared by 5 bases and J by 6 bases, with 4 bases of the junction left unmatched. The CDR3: CSARQGAGQPQHF. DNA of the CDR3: TGCAGTGCTCGACAGGGGGCAGGTCAGCCCCAGCATTTT.

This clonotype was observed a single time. CDR3: CASSLYSPGEKLFF. The CDR3 bases are TGTGCCAGCAGCTTATATTCGCCGGGCGAAAAACTGTTTTTT. J is TRBJ1-4 and V is TRBV11-2; D remains ambiguous. The CDR3 is 14 residues long. Germline CDR1 SGHAT, CDR2 FQNNGV. V lost 2 bases to trimming and J lost 8 bases, with 12 bases between them.

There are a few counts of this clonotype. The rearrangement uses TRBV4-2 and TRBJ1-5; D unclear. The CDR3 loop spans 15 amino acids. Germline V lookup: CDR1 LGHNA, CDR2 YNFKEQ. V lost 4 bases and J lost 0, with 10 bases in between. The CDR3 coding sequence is TGTGCCAGCAGCCCTCGTGGCGTTAGCAATCAGCCCCAGCATTTT. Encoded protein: CASSPRGVSNQPQHF.

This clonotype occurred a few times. For the CDR3, the DNA is TGTGCCAGCAGTGATATCAATGAGCAGTTCTTC. Its protein product is CASSDINEQFF. This chain joins TRBV25-1 and TRBJ2-5; the D is unclear. The J call could be wrong; TRBJ2-1 is a better fit for the DNA end. Germline V gene data show CDR1 as MGHDK and CDR2 as SYGVNS. This CDR3 has 11 amino acids.

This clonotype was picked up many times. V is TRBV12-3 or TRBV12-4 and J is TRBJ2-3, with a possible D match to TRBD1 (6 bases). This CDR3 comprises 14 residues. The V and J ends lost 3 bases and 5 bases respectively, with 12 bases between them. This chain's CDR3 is CASSFQGSEDTQYF. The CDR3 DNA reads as TGTGCCAGCAGTTTTCAGGGGTCGGAAGATACGCAGTATTTT.

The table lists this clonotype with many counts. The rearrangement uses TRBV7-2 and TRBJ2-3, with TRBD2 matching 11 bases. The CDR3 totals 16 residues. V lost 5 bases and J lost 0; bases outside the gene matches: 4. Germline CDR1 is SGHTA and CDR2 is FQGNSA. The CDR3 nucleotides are TGTGCCAGCAGCCTACTAGCGGGGGCTAGCACAGATACGCAGTATTTT. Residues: CASSLLAGASTDTQYF. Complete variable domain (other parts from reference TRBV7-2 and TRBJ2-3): GAGVSQSPSNKVTEKGKDVELRCDPISGHTALYWYRQSLGQGLEFLIYFQGNSAPDKSGLPSDRFSAERTGGSVSTLTIQRTQQEDSAVYLCASSLLAGASTDTQYFGPGTRLTVL.

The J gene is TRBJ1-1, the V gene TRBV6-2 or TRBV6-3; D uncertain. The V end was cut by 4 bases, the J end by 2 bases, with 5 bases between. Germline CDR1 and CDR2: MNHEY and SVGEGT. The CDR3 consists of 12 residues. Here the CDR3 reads CASSSVNTEAFF. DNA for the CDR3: TGTGCCAGCAGTTCCGTCAACACTGAAGCTTTCTTT.

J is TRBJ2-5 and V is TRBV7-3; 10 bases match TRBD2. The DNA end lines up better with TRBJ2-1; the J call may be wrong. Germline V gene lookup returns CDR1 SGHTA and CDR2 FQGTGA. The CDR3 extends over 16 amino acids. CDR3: CASSLGSSGGHNEQFF. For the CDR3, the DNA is TGTGCCAGCAGCTTAGGGTCTAGCGGGGGCCACAATGAGCAGTTCTTC.

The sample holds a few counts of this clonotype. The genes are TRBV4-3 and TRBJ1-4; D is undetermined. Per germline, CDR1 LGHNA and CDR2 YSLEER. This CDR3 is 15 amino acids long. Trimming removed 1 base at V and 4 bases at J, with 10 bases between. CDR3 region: CASSQGWADNEKLFF. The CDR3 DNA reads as TGCGCCAGCAGCCAAGGTTGGGCCGATAATGAAAAACTGTTTTTT.

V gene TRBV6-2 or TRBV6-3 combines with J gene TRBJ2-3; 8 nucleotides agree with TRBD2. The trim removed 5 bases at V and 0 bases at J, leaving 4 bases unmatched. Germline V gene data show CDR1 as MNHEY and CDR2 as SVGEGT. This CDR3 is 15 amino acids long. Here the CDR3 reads CASSASGRSTDTQYF. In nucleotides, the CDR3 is TGTGCCAGCAGTGCTAGCGGGCGTAGCACAGATACGCAGTATTTT.

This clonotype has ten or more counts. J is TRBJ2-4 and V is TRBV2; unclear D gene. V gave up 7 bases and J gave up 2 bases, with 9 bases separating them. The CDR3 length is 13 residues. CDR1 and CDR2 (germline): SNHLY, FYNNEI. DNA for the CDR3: TGTGCCAGCAATAGGGATCCCAAAAACATTCAGTACTTC. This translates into CASNRDPKNIQYF.

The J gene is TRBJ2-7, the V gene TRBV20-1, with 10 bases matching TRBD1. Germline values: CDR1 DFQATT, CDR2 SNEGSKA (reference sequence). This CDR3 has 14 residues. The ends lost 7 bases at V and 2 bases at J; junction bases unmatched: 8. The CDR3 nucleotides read TGCAGTGGAGCTTCGGACAGGGGGGCCTACGAGCAGTACTTC. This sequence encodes CSGASDRGAYEQYF.

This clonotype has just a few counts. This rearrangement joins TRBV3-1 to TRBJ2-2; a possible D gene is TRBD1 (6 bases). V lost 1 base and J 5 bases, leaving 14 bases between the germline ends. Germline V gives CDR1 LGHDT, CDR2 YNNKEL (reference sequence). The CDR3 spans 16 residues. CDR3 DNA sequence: TGTGCCAGCAGCCAAGTAAGACAGGCGAGAACCGGGGAGCTGTTTTTT. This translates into CASSQVRQARTGELFF.

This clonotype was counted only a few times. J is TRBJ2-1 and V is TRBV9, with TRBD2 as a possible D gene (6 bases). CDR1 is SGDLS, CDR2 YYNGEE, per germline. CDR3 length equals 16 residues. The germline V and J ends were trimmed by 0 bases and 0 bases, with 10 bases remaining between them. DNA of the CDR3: TGTGCCAGCAGCGTAGGCCTAGCGTACTCCTACAATGAGCAGTTCTTC. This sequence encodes CASSVGLAYSYNEQFF.

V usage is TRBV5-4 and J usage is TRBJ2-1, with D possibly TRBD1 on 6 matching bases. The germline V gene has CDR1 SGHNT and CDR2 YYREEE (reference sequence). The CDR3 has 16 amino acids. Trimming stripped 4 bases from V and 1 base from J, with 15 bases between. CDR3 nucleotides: TGTGCCAGCAGCCACGATTTACAGGGTTCCTACAATGAGCAGTTCTTC. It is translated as CASSHDLQGSYNEQFF. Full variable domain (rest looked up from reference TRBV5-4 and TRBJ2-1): ETGVTQSPTHLIKTRGQQVTLRCSSQSGHNTVSWYQQALGQGPQFIFQYYREEENGRGNFPPRFSGLQFPNYSSELNVNALELDDSALYLCASSHDLQGSYNEQFFGPGTRLTVL.

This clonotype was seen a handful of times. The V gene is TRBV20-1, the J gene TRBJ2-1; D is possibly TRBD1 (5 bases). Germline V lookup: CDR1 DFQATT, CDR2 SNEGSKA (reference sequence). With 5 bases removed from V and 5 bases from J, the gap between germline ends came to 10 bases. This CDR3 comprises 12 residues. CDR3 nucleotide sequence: TGCAGTGCTCCGGACATTCACAATGAGCAGTTCTTC. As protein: CSAPDIHNEQFF.

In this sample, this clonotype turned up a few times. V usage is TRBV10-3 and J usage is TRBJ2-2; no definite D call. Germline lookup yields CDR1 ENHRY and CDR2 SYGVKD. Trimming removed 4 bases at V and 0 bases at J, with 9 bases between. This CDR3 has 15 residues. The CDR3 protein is CAISGRSPNTGELFF. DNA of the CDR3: TGTGCCATCAGTGGTCGATCCCCGAACACCGGGGAGCTGTTTTTT.

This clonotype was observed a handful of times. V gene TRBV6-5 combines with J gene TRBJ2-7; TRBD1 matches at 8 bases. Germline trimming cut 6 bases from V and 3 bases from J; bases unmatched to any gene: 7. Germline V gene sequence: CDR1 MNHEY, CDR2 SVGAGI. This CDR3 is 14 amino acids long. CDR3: CASSRDRTYYEQYF. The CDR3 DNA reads TGTGCCAGCAGCAGGGACAGGACTTACTACGAGCAGTACTTC.

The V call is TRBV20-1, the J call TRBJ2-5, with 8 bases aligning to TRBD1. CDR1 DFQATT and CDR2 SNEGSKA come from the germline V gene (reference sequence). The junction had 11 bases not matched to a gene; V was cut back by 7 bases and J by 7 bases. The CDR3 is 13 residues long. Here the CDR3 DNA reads TGCAGTGTCGAGACAGGGGTGGTCTTGACCCAGTACTTC. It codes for CSVETGVVLTQYF.

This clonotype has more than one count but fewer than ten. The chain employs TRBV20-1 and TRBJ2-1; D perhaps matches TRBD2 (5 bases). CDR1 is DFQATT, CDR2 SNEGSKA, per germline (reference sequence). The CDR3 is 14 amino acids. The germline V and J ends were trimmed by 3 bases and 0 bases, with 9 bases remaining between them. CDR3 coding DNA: TGCAGTGCTAGCGGGGTGAGCTCCTACAATGAGCAGTTCTTC. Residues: CSASGVSSYNEQFF.

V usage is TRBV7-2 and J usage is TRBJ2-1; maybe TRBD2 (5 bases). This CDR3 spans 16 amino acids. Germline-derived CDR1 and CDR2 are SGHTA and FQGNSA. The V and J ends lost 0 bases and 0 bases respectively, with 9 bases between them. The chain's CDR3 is CASSLAAAGSYNEQFF. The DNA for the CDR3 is TGTGCCAGCAGCTTAGCTGCGGCGGGCTCCTACAATGAGCAGTTCTTC.

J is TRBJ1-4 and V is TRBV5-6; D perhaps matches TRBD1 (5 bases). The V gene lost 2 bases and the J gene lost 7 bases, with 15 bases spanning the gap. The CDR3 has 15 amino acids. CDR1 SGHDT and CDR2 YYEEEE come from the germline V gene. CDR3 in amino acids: CASSLSRQGGEKLFF. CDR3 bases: TGTGCCAGCAGCTTATCCAGGCAGGGAGGTGAAAAACTGTTTTTT.

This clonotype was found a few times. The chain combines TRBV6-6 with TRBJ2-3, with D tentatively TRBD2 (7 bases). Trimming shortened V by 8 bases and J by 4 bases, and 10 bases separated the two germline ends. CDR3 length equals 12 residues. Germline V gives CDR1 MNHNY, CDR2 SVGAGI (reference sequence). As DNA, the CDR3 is TGTGCCAGCGGGGGGGCAGCAGATACGCAGTATTTT. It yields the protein CASGGAADTQYF.

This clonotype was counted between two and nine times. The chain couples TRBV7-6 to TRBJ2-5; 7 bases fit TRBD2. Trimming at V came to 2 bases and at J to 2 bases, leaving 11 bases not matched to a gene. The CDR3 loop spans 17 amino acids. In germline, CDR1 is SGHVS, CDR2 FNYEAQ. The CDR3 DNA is TGTGCCAGCAGCTTATATGATATGGGACTACCACAAGAGACCCAGTACTTC. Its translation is CASSLYDMGLPQETQYF.

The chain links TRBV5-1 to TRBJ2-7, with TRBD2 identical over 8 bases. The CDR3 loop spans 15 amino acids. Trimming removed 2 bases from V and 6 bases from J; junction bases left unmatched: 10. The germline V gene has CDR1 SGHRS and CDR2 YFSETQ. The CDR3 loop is CASSLSGSGVVEQYF. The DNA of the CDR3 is TGCGCCAGCAGCTTAAGCGGGAGTGGGGTTGTCGAGCAGTACTTC.

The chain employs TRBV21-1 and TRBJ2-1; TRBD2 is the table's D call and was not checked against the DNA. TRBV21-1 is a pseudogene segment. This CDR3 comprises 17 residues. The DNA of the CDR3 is TGTGCCAGCAGCCGTGGGAACCTTTACGGGGAGTACAATGAGCAGTTCTTC. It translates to CASSRGNLYGEYNEQFF.

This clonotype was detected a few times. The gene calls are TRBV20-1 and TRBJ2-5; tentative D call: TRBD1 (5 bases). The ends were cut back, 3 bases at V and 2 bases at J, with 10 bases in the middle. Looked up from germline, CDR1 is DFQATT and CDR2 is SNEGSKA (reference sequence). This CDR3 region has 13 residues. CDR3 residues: CSASRAKQETQYF. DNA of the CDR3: TGCAGTGCTAGCAGGGCAAAACAAGAGACCCAGTACTTC.